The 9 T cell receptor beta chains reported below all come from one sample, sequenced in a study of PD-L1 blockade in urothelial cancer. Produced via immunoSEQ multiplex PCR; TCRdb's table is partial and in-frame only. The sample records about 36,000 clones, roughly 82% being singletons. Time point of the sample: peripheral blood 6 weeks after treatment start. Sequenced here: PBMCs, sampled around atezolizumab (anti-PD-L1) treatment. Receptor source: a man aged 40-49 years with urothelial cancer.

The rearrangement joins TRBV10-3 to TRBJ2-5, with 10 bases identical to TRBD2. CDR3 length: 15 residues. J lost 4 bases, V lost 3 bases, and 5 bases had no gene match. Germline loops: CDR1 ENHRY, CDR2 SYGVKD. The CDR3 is CAISELAGPAETQYF. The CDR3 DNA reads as TGTGCCATCAGTGAACTAGCGGGGCCCGCAGAGACCCAGTACTTC.

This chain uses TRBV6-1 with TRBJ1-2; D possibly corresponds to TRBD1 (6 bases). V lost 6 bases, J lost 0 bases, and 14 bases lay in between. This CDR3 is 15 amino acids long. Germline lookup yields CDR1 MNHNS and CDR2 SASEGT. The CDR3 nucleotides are TGTGCCAGCAGCGACACAGGGAGAGCTAACTATGGCTACACCTTC. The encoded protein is CASSDTGRANYGYTF.

In DNA form, the CDR3 reads TGTGCCAGCAGCAAGGTACAGCAGGGAAATGAGCAGTTCTTC. This codes for CASSKVQQGNEQFF. The V call is TRBV21-1, the J call TRBJ2-1; the table's TRBD1 call for D was not verified on the DNA. TRBV21-1 is shown as a pseudogene. The CDR3 has 14 residues.

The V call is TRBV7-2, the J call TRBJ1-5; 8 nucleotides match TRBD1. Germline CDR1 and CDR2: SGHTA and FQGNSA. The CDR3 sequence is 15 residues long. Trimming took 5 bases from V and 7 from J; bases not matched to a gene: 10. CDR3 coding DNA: TGTGCCAGCAGCCTATCCACCAACAGGGGGCAGCCCCAGCATTTT. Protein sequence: CASSLSTNRGQPQHF.

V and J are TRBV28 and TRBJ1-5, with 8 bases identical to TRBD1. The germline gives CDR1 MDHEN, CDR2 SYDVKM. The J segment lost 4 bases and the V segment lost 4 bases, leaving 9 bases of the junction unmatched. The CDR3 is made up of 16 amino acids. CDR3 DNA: TGTGCCAGCAGTTCCTTGGGCAGGGGGCTAAATCAGCCCCAGCATTTT. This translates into CASSSLGRGLNQPQHF.

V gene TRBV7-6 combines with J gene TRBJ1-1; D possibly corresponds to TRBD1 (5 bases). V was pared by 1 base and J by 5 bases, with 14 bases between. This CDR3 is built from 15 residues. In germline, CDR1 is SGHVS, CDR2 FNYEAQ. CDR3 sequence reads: CASSLEMGGLTEAFF. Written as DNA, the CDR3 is TGTGCCAGCAGCTTAGAAATGGGGGGATTGACTGAAGCTTTCTTT.

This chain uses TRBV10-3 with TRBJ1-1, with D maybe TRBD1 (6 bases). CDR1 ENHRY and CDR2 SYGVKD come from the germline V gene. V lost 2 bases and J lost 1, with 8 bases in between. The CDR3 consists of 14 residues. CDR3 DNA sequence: TGTGCCATCAGTGAGAGAGGGGGGAACACTGAAGCTTTCTTT. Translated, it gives CAISERGGNTEAFF.

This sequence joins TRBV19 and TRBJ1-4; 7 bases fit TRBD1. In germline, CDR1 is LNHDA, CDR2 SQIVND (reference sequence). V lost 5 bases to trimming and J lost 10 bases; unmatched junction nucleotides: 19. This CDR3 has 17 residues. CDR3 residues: CASSDISGTVSLRKLFF. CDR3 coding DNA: TGTGCCAGTAGTGACATCTCTGGGACAGTTTCCCTCCGAAAACTGTTTTTT.

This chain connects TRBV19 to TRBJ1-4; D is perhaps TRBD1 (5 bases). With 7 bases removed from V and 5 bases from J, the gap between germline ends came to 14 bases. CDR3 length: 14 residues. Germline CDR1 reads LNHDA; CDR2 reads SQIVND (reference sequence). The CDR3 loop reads CASMGGPVNEKLFF. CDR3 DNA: TGTGCCAGTATGGGGGGACCGGTAAATGAAAAACTGTTTTTT. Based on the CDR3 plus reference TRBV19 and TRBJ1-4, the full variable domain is DGGITQSPKYLFRKEGQNVTLSCEQNLNHDAMYWYRQDPGQGLRLIYYSQIVNDFQKGDIAEGYSVSREKKESFPLTVTSAQKNPTAFYLCASMGGPVNEKLFFGSGTQLSVL.